The following is a TCR beta chain sequence with its context. The antigen is undetermined. Germline CDR1 and CDR2: SNHLY and FYNNEI. Trimming removed 3 bases from V and 6 bases from J; junction bases left unmatched: 4. The CDR3 extends over 13 amino acids. The data were obtained in a study of chemoradiotherapy in HPV16-positive cancers. General observations from the study: Better recurrence-free survival went with HPV-responsive T-cell expansion in HPV16-positive patients. Candidate HPV-specific clones and E7-related TCR motifs grew in tumor during treatment.

Profiling relied on immunoSEQ multiplex PCR, and the TCRdb table lists in-frame clones only, not all of them. The sample gives fewer than 16,000 clones, 60% to 85% of which show up once; roughly 9.6% is in the top ten. The specimen was obtained from a patient who underwent chemoradiotherapy. This receptor was obtained from a human donor with HPV-associated anogenital cancer. The chain is built from TRBV2 and TRBJ1-2; TRBD1 matches 7 bases. This CDR3 reads CASSDDRVDGYTF. The CDR3 DNA reads as TGTGCCAGCAGTGACGACAGGGTCGATGGCTACACCTTC.